This TCR beta chain was profiled in a study of CD8 T cells in Susac syndrome. Random hexamers were used to reverse transcribe the RNA input (roughly 0.5 to 1 ug). The immunoSEQ assay covered 54 Vbeta and 13 Jbeta segments for CDR3. One entry per CDR3 protein, called by TCRdb with MiXCR from the immunoSEQ multiplex PCR reads. Of about 200,000 distinct CDR3 sequences in the sample, over 85% were seen once. Material: CD4+ T cells from PBMCs. This sequence originates from a human donor in good health.

DNA for the CDR3: TGTGCCAGCAGTATTTATGGGGCCGGGGGGGATCAGCCCCAGCATTTT. Protein product: CASSIYGAGGDQPQHF. The rearrangement links TRBV6-1 to TRBJ1-5, with a weak D call TRBD1 (5 bases). The CDR3 runs 16 residues. CDR1 is MNHNS and CDR2 is SASEGT in the germline V gene. Deletions cut 5 bases from V and 5 bases from J, with 19 bases between.